This record covers a single T cell receptor beta chain. As yet, its antigen is unknown. The CDR3 sequence is 15 residues long. Germline V gives CDR1 SGHRS, CDR2 YFSETQ. Deletions cut 4 bases from V and 3 bases from J, with 14 bases between. The data derive from a study of response to subunit inactivated influenza vaccine. Points from the study as a whole: The study's authors posited that every seasonal influenza vaccination enlists few new T cells.

TCRdb recomputed calls from the RT-PCR reads with MiXCR, one row per CDR3 protein. The table includes 500,000 to 650,000 distinct CDR3 sequences, approximately 7.6% detected once. The sequence came from a man between 50 and 69 years old who received an inactivated influenza vaccine. The chain has TRBV5-1 and TRBJ2-1, with D maybe TRBD2 (5 bases). Sequences were derived from PBMCs from blood, sampled around 25 months after vaccination. CDR3 in DNA: TGCGCCAGCAGCGCTAGCCTGGGCGGCTACAATGAGCAGTTCTTC. As protein: CASSASLGGYNEQFF. The whole variable domain, filled in from reference TRBV5-1 and TRBJ2-1, reads KAGVTQTPRYLIKTRGQQVTLSCSPISGHRSVSWYQQTPGQGLQFLFEYFSETQRNKGNFPGRFSGRQFSNSRSEMNVSTLELGDSALYLCASSASLGGYNEQFFGPGTRLTVL.